The sequence of this T cell receptor beta chain was determined in a study of cytomegalovirus exposure and HLA in healthy donors (dated by TCRdb to 2017 to 2019). About the full investigation: According to an earlier analysis of around 600 of the donors, roughly 180 million T cells yielded roughly 100 million unique TCR beta sequences and about 300 Gb of sequence data. An early release that covered more than 550 HLA-typed donors contained approximately 300 gigabases of sequencing data and 85 million to 100 million unique TCR sequences. The genetic ancestry cluster associated with self-reported Caucasian donors included 80% to 90% of the 300 to 400 genotyped donors. The study was designed to test whether signatures of past pathogen exposure could be identified by cataloging public T cell receptors. Using immunosequencing, the study profiled T cell repertoires from 550 to 750 subjects and related those repertoires to cytomegalovirus serostatus. Along with the roughly 670-subject first cohort, a separate validation cohort of around 120 different subjects was used. High-throughput TCR immunosequencing, statistical association of individual TCRs with disease status, and machine learning were combined to predict cytomegalovirus infection status. To study patterns of TCR occurrence, a later analysis re-analyzed previously published TCR beta repertoires from 600 to 750 donors and added high-resolution HLA genotyping. The later analysis used no new phenotypic data to find candidate immune exposures, relying instead on TCR beta sequences and their occurrence across donors. An earlier analysis of about 620 of the donors applied high-throughput TCR beta sequencing to assess whether each TCR beta V gene segment acted as functional or pseudogenic. Donor age, sex, ethnicity and CMV serostatus were compiled alongside the repertoire data. Genome-wide SNP genotypes for about 60% of the 666 donors were used in a later genetic analysis, which treated that subset as a discovery cohort. All discovery cohort repertoires had been generated using a single sequencing platform. Both class I and class II loci were covered by HLA typing, at four-digit resolution. Typing coverage varied by locus: roughly 629-630 donors for A, B, C, DRB1 and DQB1; roughly 510 for DQA1; 606 for DPA1; about 450 for DPB1. Because of strong linkage in the cohort, roughly five DR-DQ haplotypes were treated as single units for association and clustering. Across some 400 genotyped donors of the cohort, an average of roughly 250,000 unique TCR beta nucleotide sequences per donor were sequenced, and around 19% of those sequences were non-productive. Overall study outcomes, separate from this receptor: In vitro tests confirmed that a few of the cytomegalovirus-associated TCR beta chains recognize cytomegalovirus antigens. Strong co-occurrence of HLA alleles, especially DR and DQ, made assigning TCR associations to individual alleles difficult. In a later genetic analysis, a missense DCLRE1C variant was associated with V-gene and J-gene trimming of TCR beta chains, and the association was replicated in an independent cohort. A further reported finding was that TCR beta sequences accurately predicted the HLA-A and HLA-B alleles for most subjects in the first cohort. Because counts were too low, about 15 rarely observed V segments, including chromosome 9 orphons, were left out of the earlier analysis of over 550 of the donors. Linkage disequilibrium might explain the correlated functional status among segregating V segments, but an unknown experimental factor could not be ruled out. In an earlier analysis of approximately 590 of the donors, most TCR beta V segments appeared in productive rearrangements about 90% or about 30% of the time, broadly matching IMGT annotations. In a later analysis, most CMV-associated TCR beta chains were found to appear HLA-restricted, with HLA associations seemingly driven largely by CMV exposure. Most TCR sequences were seen in very few donors, while some public TCRs were found in many individuals. The authors suggested that the approach could potentially be extended to other disease states and immunological phenotypes. At a false discovery rate of 0.05, a later analysis linked under 20,000 TCR beta sequences to specific HLA alleles. The classifier was reported to diagnose cytomegalovirus status with high specificity and sensitivity in both the original and validation cohorts. In a later analysis, HLA-associated TCR beta chains were found to be more clonally expanded and to have lower generation probabilities than equally common non-associated chains. Roughly uniform sequencing depth across donors was assumed in presence/absence analyses, although this assumption may not hold. HLA typing was unavailable for some donors at each locus, so association tests used only the typed subset. A group of highly shared sequence variants was considered likely to be a technical artifact of the sequencing pipeline. A later analysis found that TCR association rates varied across HLA loci, with DRB1 alleles showing the most associated TCRs and HLA-C alleles the fewest. According to a later genetic analysis, donors in an Asian-associated ancestry cluster had fewer N-insertions in productive TCRs than the approximately 650-donor mean. The study gave a list of 150 to 200 TCR beta chains associated with cytomegalovirus. A later analysis reported that several top co-occurrence clusters appeared linked to parvovirus B19, influenza, CMV and Epstein-Barr virus. Immune exposure information for the cohort was limited to CMV serostatus. Only TCR beta chains were sequenced in this cohort, and the absence of alpha or paired-chain data limited detectable features.

The cohort consisted of hundreds of healthy bone marrow donors. All cohort members were sampled while nominally healthy, although unrecorded immune exposures were likely present. The donor was CMV seronegative and was included in the group of 352 seronegative cohort members. A peripheral blood sample was provided by each donor, and peripheral blood mononuclear cells were used for TCR beta sequencing. The Qiagen DNeasy Blood Extraction Kit was used to extract genomic DNA from the blood cell samples. The library relied on the immunoSEQ multiplex PCR assay. A mixture of 60 forward primers for TCR Vbeta segments and 13 reverse primers for TCR Jbeta segments was used in the multiplex PCR. A multiplex PCR assay on genomic DNA amplified the CDR3 region of rearranged TCR beta genes. The Illumina HiSeq System was used to sequence the amplified TCR beta libraries as 87-base-pair reads. The source study handled its data this way. A later analysis tallied roughly 78 million unique TCR beta chains across the approximately 670 repertoires, and about 12 million of those chains were shared by two or more donors. Raw reads were error-corrected and collapsed into unique sequences by a nearest-neighbor algorithm in which closely related sequences were merged to remove PCR and sequencing errors. CDR3 sequences were aligned to IMGT reference sequences to assign V, D and J gene segments. For a sequence to be retained, at least a six-nucleotide match to both a V gene segment and a J gene segment was required. A rearrangement counted as productive if the CDR3 had no stop codons and remained in frame with V and J, and every other rearrangement counted as non-productive. Following IMGT convention, CDR3 was defined as the stretch from the second conserved V-encoded cysteine to the conserved J-encoded phenylalanine. The earlier analysis of approximately 500 of the donors excluded sequences that lacked an unambiguous match to a single V gene segment. In an earlier analysis of around 590 of the donors, a V segment was called functional when productive rearrangements were above 56.7%, and segregating when the standard deviation between donors exceeded 5%. To diagnose cytomegalovirus status from the catalog of TCR beta chain sequences, a statistical classification framework was built. V and J gene assignment, in a later analysis, came from comparing TCR nucleotide sequences with IMGT/GENE-DB human TR gene sequences. A later analysis assigned CDR3 sequences and most-parsimonious VDJ recombination scenarios with the TCRdist pipeline. In a later analysis, each TCR beta chain was defined by its CDR3 amino acid sequence together with its V-gene family, and reads without a unique V-gene family were excluded. As a way to deal with suspected cross-contamination and a sequencing artifact, a later analysis dropped nearly 600 nucleotide sequences that were highly shared and had low generation probability. A later analysis calculated a clonal expansion index for each public chain from normalized within-repertoire ranks of inferred template counts. Generation probabilities in a later analysis came from a VDJ recombination model fitted to out-of-frame rearrangements, and those results were checked against IGoR. In a later analysis, TCR-TCR, TCR-HLA and TCR-CMV co-occurrence was scored with hypergeometric tests, and a repertoire-size bias correction was applied to TCR pairs. In a later analysis, false discovery rates were estimated by permuting HLA or CMV assignments 20 times. In a later analysis, co-occurring TCRs were grouped using DBSCAN, and TCRdist sequence similarity was added for clustering within HLA-allele-positive subsets. Repertoires with fewer than 30,000 or more than 120,000 public chains were left out of co-occurrence clustering, as were a handful of repertoires with anomalous nucleotide sharing. Not all clones reach the TCRdb copy of this immuneACCESS table, which keeps in-frame sequences only. Checked studies attribute under half of the gap to unresolved V genes and leave the rest unexplained. D and trimming were read from the DNA, whereas the V and J calls and clone size are those reported in that table. For this sample there are roughly 140,000 clones; 76% appear just once. 1.5% to 2% of the sample is in the top ten clones.

To note about this clone: Its antigen is not yet known. No clone much larger than this one lies a single base away; base qualities are absent.

The TCR sequence derives from a middle-aged woman in good health and CMV-seronegative. The sequenced material came from PBMCs.

CDR3 reads: CASSRGPGELFF. In nucleotides, the sequence is TGTGCCAGCAGCCGGGGTCCCGGGGAGCTGTTTTTT. The receptor chain draws on TRBV11-3 and TRBJ2-2; matching of 5 bases hints at TRBD2 as the D gene. The germline V gene specifies SGHNT as CDR1 and YENEEA as CDR2. The CDR3 runs 12 residues from the cysteine to the phenylalanine. Only CDR3 DNA is held: 36 bases, read in frame from base 1. Between the V and J ends, shortened by 5 bases and 6 bases respectively, the junction contains 7 bases.